This TCR beta chain was sequenced for a study of low-dose radiotherapy and immunotherapy resistance in tumors. Overall study: Cohort 2 was treated with 1 Gy per fraction every two weeks, amounting to 13 Gy across 26 weeks. On an every-two-weeks schedule, patients received intravenous nivolumab 240 mg, along with ipilimumab 1 mg/kg every six weeks. Cyclophosphamide went in intravenously at 200 mg/m2 every two weeks, one day before radiation and immunotherapy.

Stated time point: before trial treatment. Along with nivolumab and ipilimumab, donors received aspirin, low-dose cyclophosphamide and low-dose radiotherapy. Germline CDR1 reads LNHDA; CDR2 reads SQIVND (reference sequence). The CDR3 runs 16 residues. V shed 3 bases, J shed 1 base, and the junction held 6 bases outside the gene matches. Concerning this clonotype itself: A single base separates this from a much larger clone, so it may be a read error.

Alpha and beta chains were covered, as first-strand cDNA relied on TRAV- and TRBV-specific primers. TCR amplification involved 20 to 25 PCR cycles with a constant-region primer and V-primer adapter. TCRdb reprocessed the reads via MiXCR and lists one record per CDR3 protein. The repertoire holds tens of thousands of distinct CDR3 sequences, with more than 8.5% as singletons. V usage is TRBV19 and J usage is TRBJ1-5, with TRBD1 matching over 7 bases. Specimen: PBMCs, collected before treatment. The sequence was collected from a male donor with prostate cancer. CDR3 sequence: CASSIVGTASNQPQHF. Written as DNA, the CDR3 is TGTGCCAGTAGTATTGTCGGGACAGCAAGCAATCAGCCCCAGCATTTT.